This TCR beta chain was obtained from a study of T cells in Graves' hyperthyroidism and ophthalmopathy (dated by TCRdb to about 2019). Notes on the research overall: Peripheral blood was collected at initial diagnosis, before any treatment. Following sampling, methimazole starting at 30 mg daily was given to hyperthyroidism patients, and high-dose intravenous methylprednisolone was given to ophthalmopathy patients. Whether ophthalmopathy could be predicted prospectively was tested in an independent validation cohort made up of under 20 hyperthyroidism patients plus 17 patients who later progressed to ophthalmopathy. A discovery cohort of about a hundred patients, about 43 with Graves' ophthalmopathy and 57 with stable Graves' hyperthyroidism, was used to find distinguishing TCR V-J signatures. The approximately 100 discovery patients were divided at random into training and test sets in a 7:3 ratio. In addition, the study compared T-cell repertoires in thyroid tissue and in blood from roughly 6 Graves' hyperthyroidism patients. TCR Vbeta CDR3 sequencing of some 140 peripheral blood samples (approximately 44 ophthalmopathy, 75 hyperthyroidism and approximately 17 progressor patients) is reported in the paper. Results and caveats for the whole study, not just this receptor: In validation, the model predicted progression to ophthalmopathy with approximately 71% sensitivity and about 73% specificity, a median of about six months before onset. Blood samples also contained most of the expanded thyroid clonotypes (frequency above 0.001), which suggests that blood repertoires may reflect thyroid immune responses. No statistical method was used to fix the sample size in advance, and group allocation was not hidden from the investigators. A model built on a 13 V-J signature distinguished ophthalmopathy from stable hyperthyroidism, reaching around 87% sensitivity and 81% to 83% specificity in cross-validation and 80%/75% in testing.

The CDR3 spans 15 residues, from the cysteine through the phenylalanine. Of the read, only the CDR3 DNA is kept; its 45 bases are in frame from base 1. Trimming takes 2 bases from V and 1 base from J, and the germline ends sit 12 bases apart. CDR1 and CDR2 are drawn from the germline V gene: SGHRS, YFSETQ. This clonotype was seen many times. The target of this receptor is not known. Qualities for individual bases were not recorded, and no much larger clone is one base off. Graves' hyperthyroidism was defined as stable when no progression to ophthalmopathy occurred over 18 months of follow-up. Hyperthyroidism patients were aged 18 to 65 years and newly diagnosed, with disease duration of less than 2 months. The study excluded patients with uncontrolled infections, other autoimmune diseases, pregnancy or lactation. Diagnoses were based on clinical symptoms, serum thyroxine and TRAb, thyroid ultrasound and orbital computed tomography. Ficoll-Paque density gradient centrifugation was used to isolate PBMCs from approximately 10 ml of fresh peripheral blood. Total RNA was extracted with Trizol reagent, and quality was checked on an Agilent 2100 Bioanalyzer.

Amplification of TCR beta CDR3 regions was carried out from RNA transcripts. A first-round RT-PCR of the TCR CDR3 used the HTBI primer set with the Qiagen OneStep RT-PCR kit. Libraries were constructed in a second round of multiplex PCR, after which size selection and purification were performed. Paired-end sequencing of the libraries was performed with 100 bp reads on an Illumina HiSeq2000. Under the source paper's analysis protocol: SOAPnuke was used to process the raw data, removing reads that contained adapters or uncalled bases, had a mean Phred below 15, or lacked an exact match to the constant primer or identifier. COPE v1.2.5 was used to merge high-quality paired reads, and clonotypes were defined as unique nucleotide sequences. MiTCR v1.1 was used to align clonotypes to the IMGT TRBV, TRBD and TRBJ reference segments. Only V-J combinations with frequency above 0.0001, covering 98% to 99.2% of repertoires, were analysed. The TCS score was defined as the ratio of F50 (clonal expansion) to E x V (chaos), calculated using BLOSUM62-based TCRdist between CDR3 peptides within each V-J. Welch's t-statistics and random forest reduced just over 500 V-J features to 13, which were used in a naive Bayes classifier (R e1071). TCRdb handled the public reads itself, with Q25 trimming in fastp and clone calling in MiXCR, and kept productive beta chains. CDR3 protein duplicates are merged, each entry listing the most common genes and DNA. TCRdb's processing, not the authors', yielded these V and J calls. For this sample there are some 760,000 distinct CDR3 sequences; around 15% appear just once. The top ten clonotypes cover about a tenth of the sample.

The chain links TRBV5-1 with TRBJ1-1, with no reliable assignment of the D segment. The clonotype comes from a woman aged 18-29 years with Graves' hyperthyroidism. The source material was blood. CDR3 loop: CASSLWGGRNTEAFF. The DNA sequence follows: TGCGCCAGCAGCTTATGGGGAGGGAGGAACACTGAAGCTTTCTTT. The full variable domain, completed from the reference TRBV5-1 and TRBJ1-1 proteins outside the CDR3, reads KAGVTQTPRYLIKTRGQQVTLSCSPISGHRSVSWYQQTPGQGLQFLFEYFSETQRNKGNFPGRFSGRQFSNSRSEMNVSTLELGDSALYLCASSLWGGRNTEAFFGQGTRLTVV.